A selection of T cell receptor beta chains follows, all from one sample in a study of shared clonotypes between healthy human individuals. Clones were read by immunoSEQ multiplex PCR, and TCRdb kept only the in-frame ones, dropping some. Among over a million clones, under 80% were seen once, and the ten largest hold about 1.5%. The sequenced sample consisted of memory CD4+ T cells sorted from blood. These receptors all come from a man younger than 30 in good health. Both conserved end residues are part of each CDR3. D genes are given only for firm matches. Only some rows state a clone size, as once, few, many or a class for expanded clones.

CDR3nt: TGTGCCAGTAGTTCCTTTACTGAAGCTTTCTTT
CDR3aa: CASSSFTEAFF
j_gene: TRBJ1-1
d_gene: .
abundance: few
v_gene: TRBV19

CDR3nt: TGTGCCAGCAGTTTGGGCGGCTACGAGCAGTACTTC
CDR3aa: CASSLGGYEQYF
j_gene: TRBJ2-7
d_gene: .
abundance: .
v_gene: TRBV28

CDR3nt: TGTGCCAGCTCGCGGGACGTCGAGCAGTACTTC
CDR3aa: CASSRDVEQYF
j_gene: TRBJ2-7
d_gene: .
abundance: .
v_gene: TRBV5-6

CDR3nt: TGTGCCAGCAGCTTGATAGGAAGGTTTATGGATACGCAGTATTTT
CDR3aa: CASSLIGRFMDTQYF
j_gene: TRBJ2-3
d_gene: .
abundance: .
v_gene: TRBV11-2

CDR3nt: TGTGCCAGCAGAGACGGACGGTCCAATCAGCCCCAGCATTTT
CDR3aa: CASRDGRSNQPQHF
j_gene: TRBJ1-5
d_gene: .
abundance: .
v_gene: TRBV7-2

CDR3nt: TGTGCCAGCAGTGAGAAGGGAGGAGGGGTTAGCAATCAGCCCCAGCATTTT
CDR3aa: CASSEKGGGVSNQPQHF
j_gene: TRBJ1-5
d_gene: .
abundance: .
v_gene: TRBV6-1

CDR3nt: TGTGCCAGCAGGCGGGGGGGAACCTCTCATGGCTACACCTTC
CDR3aa: CASRRGGTSHGYTF
j_gene: TRBJ1-2
d_gene: .
abundance: once
v_gene: TRBV7-2

CDR3nt: TGTGCCAGCAGCCCCGGGACAGGGATACTAGCGGGAGTCACAGATACGCAGTATTTT
CDR3aa: CASSPGTGILAGVTDTQYF
j_gene: TRBJ2-3
d_gene: TRBD2
abundance: .
v_gene: TRBV2

CDR3nt: TGTGCCAGCAGCCCGGGACAGGGCTACTATGGCTACACCTTC
CDR3aa: CASSPGQGYYGYTF
j_gene: TRBJ1-2
d_gene: TRBD1
abundance: .
v_gene: TRBV5-6

CDR3nt: TGTGCCAGCCGGGATGGTAGCGGGGCCAATGAGCAGTTCTTC
CDR3aa: CASRDGSGANEQFF
j_gene: TRBJ2-1
d_gene: TRBD2
abundance: few
v_gene: TRBV6-5

CDR3nt: TGTGCCAGCAACGGGCCGGCGACGGGAGGATCGAACGTTCAGCCCCAGCATTTT
CDR3aa: CASNGPATGGSNVQPQHF
j_gene: TRBJ1-5
d_gene: .
abundance: .
v_gene: TRBV28

CDR3nt: TGCAGCGCGGGACAGGGTGGGGACGAGCAGTACTTC
CDR3aa: CSAGQGGDEQYF
j_gene: TRBJ2-7
d_gene: TRBD1
abundance: .
v_gene: TRBV29-1

CDR3nt: TGTGCCACCAGCAGAGGCGGCGGACCTTCTACCCAGTACTTC
CDR3aa: CATSRGGGPSTQYF
j_gene: TRBJ2-5
d_gene: .
abundance: few
v_gene: TRBV15

CDR3nt: TGTGCCAGTAGTACGATAGCGGGAGCAGGCGAGCAGTACTTC
CDR3aa: CASSTIAGAGEQYF
j_gene: TRBJ2-7
d_gene: TRBD2
abundance: .
v_gene: TRBV19

CDR3nt: TGTGCCAGCAGCTTAGAGCTGAAGACCCAGTACTTC
CDR3aa: CASSLELKTQYF
j_gene: TRBJ2-5
d_gene: .
abundance: .
v_gene: TRBV11-2

CDR3nt: TGTGCCAGCAGCTCCCAGACAGCCGCGAACACCGGGGAGCTGTTTTTT
CDR3aa: CASSSQTAANTGELFF
j_gene: TRBJ2-2
d_gene: .
abundance: few
v_gene: TRBV7-6

CDR3nt: TGTGCCAGCAGCCTCGGACAGGGCGGGTTATCTCAGGGCTACACCTTC
CDR3aa: CASSLGQGGLSQGYTF
j_gene: TRBJ1-2
d_gene: TRBD1
abundance: .
v_gene: TRBV7-9

CDR3nt: TGCGCCAGCAGCTTGGACCCAGGTTCCACCGGGGAGCTGTTTTTT
CDR3aa: CASSLDPGSTGELFF
j_gene: TRBJ2-2
d_gene: .
abundance: many
v_gene: TRBV5-1

CDR3nt: TGTGCCAGCAGCTTAGACGGTGGGGGCTCGAAGACCCAGTACTTC
CDR3aa: CASSLDGGGSKTQYF
j_gene: TRBJ2-5
d_gene: .
abundance: .
v_gene: TRBV7-2

CDR3nt: TGTGCCAGCAGCGTAATGGCGGTACTAGCGGGGGGCTCCTACAATGAGCAGTTCTTC
CDR3aa: CASSVMAVLAGGSYNEQFF
j_gene: TRBJ2-1
d_gene: TRBD2
abundance: .
v_gene: TRBV9

CDR3nt: TGTGCCAGCAGCTATGACAGGGTATGGGATACCGGGGAGCTGTTTTTT
CDR3aa: CASSYDRVWDTGELFF
j_gene: TRBJ2-2
d_gene: TRBD1
abundance: .
v_gene: TRBV11-2

CDR3nt: TGCGCCAGCAGCGTAGATAGCGGGGGGGCCCCAGATACGCAGTATTTT
CDR3aa: CASSVDSGGAPDTQYF
j_gene: TRBJ2-3
d_gene: TRBD2
abundance: .
v_gene: TRBV5-1

CDR3nt: TGCGCCAGCAGCCAAGGGGGGAGGACCACCTATAATTCACCCCTCCACTTT
CDR3aa: CASSQGGRTTYNSPLHF
j_gene: TRBJ1-6
d_gene: .
abundance: .
v_gene: TRBV4-1

CDR3nt: TGCGCCAGCAGCCACGCAGGGACCAATTTTATGGAGACCCAGTACTTC
CDR3aa: CASSHAGTNFMETQYF
j_gene: TRBJ2-5
d_gene: .
abundance: .
v_gene: TRBV4-1

CDR3nt: TGTGCCTGGAGCCACGGCACTGAAGCTTTCTTT
CDR3aa: CAWSHGTEAFF
j_gene: TRBJ1-1
d_gene: .
abundance: few
v_gene: TRBV30

CDR3nt: TGCGCCAGCAGCCTAAGGGGAGGGGTGACTGGGGCCAACGTCCTGACTTTC
CDR3aa: CASSLRGGVTGANVLTF
j_gene: TRBJ2-6
d_gene: TRBD2
abundance: .
v_gene: TRBV4-1

CDR3nt: TGTGCCAGCAAGGGCGGGGCGACCTACGAGCAGTACTTC
CDR3aa: CASKGGATYEQYF
j_gene: TRBJ2-7
d_gene: .
abundance: .
v_gene: TRBV2

CDR3nt: TGTGCCAGCAGCCCAATGGTGGGCCAAAATTCACCCCTCCACTTT
CDR3aa: CASSPMVGQNSPLHF
j_gene: TRBJ1-6
d_gene: .
abundance: once
v_gene: TRBV5-5

CDR3nt: TGCGCCAGCAGCTTGGGGGAGATTTATAATTCACCCCTCCACTTT
CDR3aa: CASSLGEIYNSPLHF
j_gene: TRBJ1-6
d_gene: .
abundance: many
v_gene: TRBV5-1

CDR3nt: TGTGCCAGCTCACCAAGAATAGCGGGAGGGGAAGGGTCCTACAATGAGCAGTTCTTC
CDR3aa: CASSPRIAGGEGSYNEQFF
j_gene: TRBJ2-1
d_gene: TRBD2
abundance: once
v_gene: TRBV18

CDR3nt: TGTGCCAGCAGCGGACCAGGTAACCCAGTTTACACCTTC
CDR3aa: CASSGPGNPVYTF
j_gene: TRBJ1-2
d_gene: .
abundance: few
v_gene: TRBV5-6

CDR3nt: TGTGCCAGCAGCCGTCGGTGGGGGGAGACCCAGTACTTC
CDR3aa: CASSRRWGETQYF
j_gene: TRBJ2-5
d_gene: .
abundance: .
v_gene: TRBV7-2

CDR3nt: TGTGCCAGCACCGACGGGGCGGGCACTGAAGCTTTCTTT
CDR3aa: CASTDGAGTEAFF
j_gene: TRBJ1-1
d_gene: .
abundance: .
v_gene: TRBV6-6

CDR3nt: TGTGCCAGCAGCTTCGGACAGGGTGGCACCCTCCACTTT
CDR3aa: CASSFGQGGTLHF
j_gene: TRBJ1-6
d_gene: TRBD1
abundance: few
v_gene: TRBV11-2

CDR3nt: TGTGCCAGCAGCTTTGGGATACGAATGAACACTGAAGCTTTCTTT
CDR3aa: CASSFGIRMNTEAFF
j_gene: TRBJ1-1
d_gene: .
abundance: .
v_gene: TRBV5-6

CDR3nt: TGTGCCATCAGCCTCAGGGTAGGATCCTACAATGAGCAGTTCTTC
CDR3aa: CAISLRVGSYNEQFF
j_gene: TRBJ2-1
d_gene: .
abundance: .
v_gene: TRBV10-3

CDR3nt: TGTGCCAGCAGCAATTTAAACCGAGAATTTAACTATGGCTACACCTTC
CDR3aa: CASSNLNREFNYGYTF
j_gene: TRBJ1-2
d_gene: .
abundance: .
v_gene: TRBV9

CDR3nt: TGTGCCACCAGTCGTTCAACCTATCGAGGATCCTACGAGCAGTACTTC
CDR3aa: CATSRSTYRGSYEQYF
j_gene: TRBJ2-7
d_gene: .
abundance: once
v_gene: TRBV15

CDR3nt: TGTGCCAGCAGTGCAATGAGGGGGGGCTCCTATAATTCACCCCTCCACTTT
CDR3aa: CASSAMRGGSYNSPLHF
j_gene: TRBJ1-6
d_gene: .
abundance: .
v_gene: TRBV2

CDR3nt: TGCGCCAGCAGCCAATTCTCGAGCGGGGCAGGGAACACCGGGGAGCTGTTTTTT
CDR3aa: CASSQFSSGAGNTGELFF
j_gene: TRBJ2-2
d_gene: TRBD2
abundance: .
v_gene: TRBV4-1

CDR3nt: TGTGCCAGCAGCTTACAAAGGACAGGGGTTGGGGAGACCCAGTACTTC
CDR3aa: CASSLQRTGVGETQYF
j_gene: TRBJ2-5
d_gene: TRBD1
abundance: .
v_gene: TRBV11-2

CDR3nt: TGTGCCAGCAGTTTAGGGGACAGGAGGCATGAAAAACTGTTTTTT
CDR3aa: CASSLGDRRHEKLFF
j_gene: TRBJ1-4
d_gene: TRBD1
abundance: .
v_gene: TRBV28

CDR3nt: TGTGCCAGCAGCTCACTGACAGGGAACACTGAAGCTTTCTTT
CDR3aa: CASSSLTGNTEAFF
j_gene: TRBJ1-1
d_gene: .
abundance: few
v_gene: TRBV11-2

CDR3nt: TGCGCCAGCAGCCAAGATTGGCCCACCAACGTGCAGACCCAGTACTTC
CDR3aa: CASSQDWPTNVQTQYF
j_gene: TRBJ2-5
d_gene: .
abundance: .
v_gene: TRBV4-1

CDR3nt: TGTGCCAGCAGCCTACAGGGATTCAGCAATCAGCCCCAGCATTTT
CDR3aa: CASSLQGFSNQPQHF
j_gene: TRBJ1-5
d_gene: .
abundance: once
v_gene: TRBV7-9

CDR3nt: TGTGCCAGCAGCGGTCCTCAGGGGCGCGGCTACACCTTC
CDR3aa: CASSGPQGRGYTF
j_gene: TRBJ1-2
d_gene: .
abundance: .
v_gene: TRBV7-9

CDR3nt: TGTGCCAGCAGCCCAGGACAGGCTACCTACGAGCAGTACTTC
CDR3aa: CASSPGQATYEQYF
j_gene: TRBJ2-7
d_gene: TRBD1
abundance: .
v_gene: TRBV11-2

CDR3nt: TGCGCCAGCAGCCAAGACCAGACTCCCGGAGGCTATGGCTACACCTTC
CDR3aa: CASSQDQTPGGYGYTF
j_gene: TRBJ1-2
d_gene: .
abundance: few
v_gene: TRBV4-1

CDR3nt: TGTGCTAGTGGTTTGTCCCCACCTAGCGGGAGCTCCTACGAGCAGTACTTC
CDR3aa: CASGLSPPSGSSYEQYF
j_gene: TRBJ2-7
d_gene: TRBD2
abundance: many
v_gene: TRBV12-5

CDR3nt: TGCGCCAGCAGCCCGACAGGGGACTATGGCTACACCTTC
CDR3aa: CASSPTGDYGYTF
j_gene: TRBJ1-2
d_gene: TRBD1
abundance: .
v_gene: TRBV4-1

CDR3nt: TGCGCCAGCAGCCAAGCGGGACAGGGTGGTCAGCCCCAGCATTTT
CDR3aa: CASSQAGQGGQPQHF
j_gene: TRBJ1-5
d_gene: TRBD1
abundance: many
v_gene: TRBV4-1

CDR3nt: TGTGCCATCGGGACCGGGACAGGGCCCTACGAGCAGTACTTC
CDR3aa: CAIGTGTGPYEQYF
j_gene: TRBJ2-7
d_gene: TRBD1
abundance: .
v_gene: TRBV10-3

CDR3nt: TGTGCCAGAAGCGCCAGACAGAGCTCCTACGAGCAGTACTTC
CDR3aa: CARSARQSSYEQYF
j_gene: TRBJ2-7
d_gene: .
abundance: .
v_gene: TRBV7-5

CDR3nt: TGTGCCAGTAACAATCCGGGGACACCCGAGAACACCGGGGAGCTGTTTTTT
CDR3aa: CASNNPGTPENTGELFF
j_gene: TRBJ2-2
d_gene: .
abundance: .
v_gene: TRBV19

CDR3nt: TGTGCCAGCAGCTTTGGAGATAGGGCTAAAGAGACCCAGTACTTC
CDR3aa: CASSFGDRAKETQYF
j_gene: TRBJ2-5
d_gene: .
abundance: .
v_gene: TRBV11-2

CDR3nt: TGTGCCAGCGCGGGAGACAGGAGAAATTCACCCCTCCACTTT
CDR3aa: CASAGDRRNSPLHF
j_gene: TRBJ1-6
d_gene: .
abundance: .
v_gene: TRBV2